The 23 T cell receptor beta chains given below trace back to one sample, sequenced in a study of shared clonotypes between healthy human individuals. Measured with immunoSEQ multiplex PCR; TCRdb has only the in-frame clones, and not every one. The data show roughly 1,000,000 clones, around three quarters seen once. Sequenced input: memory CD4+ T cells from PBMCs. Regarding subset: CD45RA-negative fraction. The receptors derive from a man aged 18 to 35 in good health. Some clones in this sample may be carry-over from other donors' samples.

This clone was counted a single time. The rearrangement joins TRBV10-3 to TRBJ1-2; D remains ambiguous. The CDR3 is 14 residues long. Looked up from germline, CDR1 is ENHRY and CDR2 is SYGVKD. In nucleotides, the CDR3 is TGTGCAAGTGAGGGAGGCAAAGTAGGGTATGGCTACACCTTC. It specifies CASEGGKVGYGYTF.

The J gene is TRBJ2-3, the V gene TRBV27; possibly TRBD1 or TRBD2 for D (5 bases each). Trimming stripped 3 bases from V and 0 bases from J, with 19 bases between. The CDR3 spans 18 residues. CDR1 and CDR2 (germline): MNHEY, SMNVEV (reference sequence). Here the CDR3 DNA reads TGTGCCAGCAGTTTCCGCTGGGGACGACAGACGAGCACAGATACGCAGTATTTT. This sequence encodes CASSFRWGRQTSTDTQYF.

This chain links TRBV15 with TRBJ2-7, with D maybe TRBD2 (6 bases). Between the trimmed V and J ends, which lost 0 bases and 7 bases, there was a span of 25 bases. CDR1 and CDR2 from the germline V gene are LNHNV and YYDKDF (reference sequence). CDR3 length: 18 residues. CDR3 sequence reads: CATSRDLETRPIYGEQYF. CDR3 DNA sequence: TGTGCCACCAGCAGAGATTTGGAGACTAGGCCTATATATGGGGAGCAGTACTTC.

The chain has TRBV25-1 and TRBJ1-4; TRBD1 matches at 9 bases. V lost 3 bases to trimming and J lost 7 bases; unmatched junction nucleotides: 6. The CDR3 consists of 15 residues. Germline lookup yields CDR1 MGHDK and CDR2 SYGVNS. CDR3 sequence: CASSDPGQGSEKLFF. The CDR3 DNA reads as TGTGCCAGCAGTGATCCGGGACAGGGTTCTGAAAAACTGTTTTTT.

The rearrangement uses TRBV18 and TRBJ1-2, with TRBD1 as a possible D gene (6 bases). Germline V gene sequence: CDR1 KGHSH, CDR2 LQKENI. Trimming pared 2 bases from V and 2 bases from J, leaving 15 bases between. This CDR3 has 16 amino acids. The CDR3 bases are TGTGCCAGCTCACCAGAGGGCAGGGGCCCCAACTATGGCTACACCTTC. This codes for CASSPEGRGPNYGYTF.

CDR3 region: CASSLSGTEQFF. The CDR3 region has the DNA TGTGCCAGCAGCTTATCCGGAACTGAGCAGTTCTTC. This chain joins TRBV11-3 and TRBJ2-1; D gene uncertain. Germline CDR1 and CDR2: SGHNT and YENEEA. The CDR3 runs to 12 residues. Trimming stripped 2 bases from V and 9 bases from J, with 8 bases between.

The chain links TRBV19 to TRBJ2-1; 11 nucleotides align to TRBD2. CDR1 and CDR2 (germline): LNHDA, SQIVND (reference sequence). V lost 5 bases and J lost 4; bases outside the gene matches: 7. The CDR3 loop spans 16 amino acids. The CDR3 region is CASSSLAGGTYNEQFF. The CDR3 DNA sequence: TGTGCCAGTAGTTCCCTAGCGGGAGGTACGTACAATGAGCAGTTCTTC.

In this sample, this clone turned up a few times. The chain recombines TRBV6-5 with TRBJ1-3; no reliable D call. The ends were cut back, 3 bases at V and 1 base at J, with 13 bases in the middle. The CDR3 loop spans 16 amino acids. CDR1 and CDR2 from the germline V gene are MNHEY and SVGAGI. As DNA, the CDR3 is TGTGCCAGCAGTTATGGCAGGCCACGATCTGGAAACACCATATATTTT. This codes for CASSYGRPRSGNTIYF.

CDR3 coding DNA: TGTGCCAGCAGCTGGGAGGTATTCTACAATGAGCAGTTCTTC. Amino acids: CASSWEVFYNEQFF. The V gene is TRBV11-2, the J gene TRBJ2-1, with D maybe TRBD2 (6 bases). V gave up 4 bases and J gave up 3 bases, with 10 bases separating them. The CDR3 loop spans 14 amino acids. Germline CDR1 SGHAT, CDR2 FQNNGV. Full variable domain (missing parts from reference TRBV11-2 and TRBJ2-1): EAGVAQSPRYKIIEKRQSVAFWCNPISGHATLYWYQQILGQGPKLLIQFQNNGVVDDSQLPKDRFSAERLKGVDSTLKIQPAKLEDSAVYLCASSWEVFYNEQFFGPGTRLTVL.

V and J are TRBV27 and TRBJ2-3, with 8 positions matching TRBD1. CDR1 is MNHEY and CDR2 is SMNVEV in the germline V gene (reference sequence). V lost 5 bases to trimming and J lost 5 bases; unmatched junction nucleotides: 6. The CDR3 sequence is 14 residues long. CDR3 nucleotide sequence: TGTGCCAGCAGTCGGAGCAGGGGGCAAGATACGCAGTATTTT. Translation gives CASSRSRGQDTQYF.

The rearrangement links TRBV5-1 to TRBJ2-1; TRBD2 matches 10 bases. In germline, CDR1 is SGHRS, CDR2 YFSETQ. J lost 2 bases, V lost 4 bases, and 3 bases had no gene match. There are 15 residues in the CDR3. CDR3 residues: CASSSTSGAYNEQFF. Written as DNA, the CDR3 is TGCGCCAGCAGCAGTACTAGCGGGGCCTACAATGAGCAGTTCTTC.

The chain employs TRBV4-2 and TRBJ2-7; 14 bases fit TRBD2. The CDR3 spans 19 residues. Germline CDR1 is LGHNA and CDR2 is YNFKEQ. V dropped 0 bases and J dropped 1; count of bases not matched to a gene: 8. The CDR3 reads CASSQESIGLAGGSYEQYF. The DNA of the CDR3 is TGTGCCAGCAGCCAAGAGTCCATTGGACTAGCGGGAGGATCCTACGAGCAGTACTTC.

This clone was found once. This chain joins TRBV25-1 and TRBJ2-2, with D unresolved. The CDR3 covers 12 residues. Per the germline V gene, CDR1 is MGHDK and CDR2 is SYGVNS. Trimming removed 0 bases at V and 7 bases at J, with 3 bases between. CDR3: CASSEYVGELFF. Here the CDR3 DNA reads TGTGCCAGCAGTGAATACGTCGGGGAGCTGTTTTTT. Looking up the rest from reference TRBV25-1 and TRBJ2-2 gives the full variable domain: EADIYQTPRYLVIGTGKKITLECSQTMGHDKMYWYQQDPGMELHLIHYSYGVNSTEKGDLSSESTVSRIRTEHFPLTLESARPSHTSQYLCASSEYVGELFFGEGSRLTVL.

The chain is built from TRBV7-9 and TRBJ2-3; 8 bases agree with TRBD2. There are 16 residues in the CDR3. V lost 5 bases to trimming and J lost 5 bases; unmatched junction nucleotides: 12. CDR1 and CDR2 (germline): SEHNR, FQNEAQ (reference sequence). The CDR3 bases are TGTGCCAGCAGCCTCGGTGGAGCGGGAGTAGGAGATACGCAGTATTTT. This sequence encodes CASSLGGAGVGDTQYF.

CDR3 loop: CATRSGRLTDTQYF. The CDR3 DNA follows: TGTGCCACCCGTAGCGGGAGGTTGACAGATACGCAGTATTTT. The genes are TRBV2 and TRBJ2-3; TRBD2 matches 10 bases. CDR3 size: 14 residues. The V gene end was trimmed by 10 bases and the J gene end by 3 bases; junction bases not matched to a gene: 7. Looked up from germline, CDR1 is SNHLY and CDR2 is FYNNEI.

This chain links TRBV5-8 with TRBJ2-7; perhaps D is TRBD1 or TRBD2 (6 bases each). Deletions cut 4 bases from V and 3 bases from J, with 20 bases between. This CDR3 has 16 residues. CDR1 and CDR2 from the germline V gene are SGHTS and YDEGEE. The CDR3 nucleotides are TGTGCCAGCAGCCCTAGTACCGTCGGGGGACACTACGAGCAGTACTTC. The encoded protein is CASSPSTVGGHYEQYF.

In DNA, the CDR3 is TGTGCCAGCAGCTTACCAGGGGCCACCTACGAGCAGTACTTC. Its protein is CASSLPGATYEQYF. V and J are TRBV11-1 and TRBJ2-7; D might be TRBD1 (6 bases). The CDR3 covers 14 residues. Trimming shortened V by 2 bases and J by 2 bases, and 10 bases separated the two germline ends. CDR1 SGHAT and CDR2 FQDESV come from the germline V gene (reference sequence).

The rearrangement joins TRBV7-3 to TRBJ2-1; D gene ambiguous. This CDR3 has 13 residues. CDR1 and CDR2 (germline): SGHTA, FQGTGA. V shed 5 bases and J shed 7 bases, with 12 bases lying between them. CDR3 DNA sequence: TGTGCCAGCAGCCAAGACCCCACTAATGAGCAGTTCTTC. Residues: CASSQDPTNEQFF. The full variable domain, completed using reference TRBV7-3 and TRBJ2-1, is GAGVSQTPSNKVTEKGKYVELRCDPISGHTALYWYRQSLGQGPEFLIYFQGTGAADDSGLPNDRFFAVRPEGSVSTLKIQRTERGDSAVYLCASSQDPTNEQFFGPGTRLTVL.

A few counts support this clone. The chain combines TRBV5-4 with TRBJ1-2; tentatively, D is TRBD1 (5 bases). This CDR3 region has 15 residues. Germline-derived CDR1 and CDR2 are SGHNT and YYREEE (reference sequence). Trimming shortened V by 2 bases and J by 8 bases, and 19 bases separated the two germline ends. Written as DNA, the CDR3 is TGTGCCAGCAGCTTTCGTCAGGGCTTATCATCGGGCTACACCTTC. Protein: CASSFRQGLSSGYTF.

The genes are TRBV7-6 and TRBJ2-1; possible D gene TRBD2, 5 bases. The V end lost 3 bases, the J end lost 4 bases, and 10 bases lay between the germline ends. Germline loops: CDR1 SGHVS, CDR2 FNYEAQ. The CDR3 extends over 14 amino acids. CDR3 DNA: TGTGCCAGCAGCTTGGACGGGGTTTACAATGAGCAGTTCTTC. It is translated as CASSLDGVYNEQFF. The whole variable domain, filled in from reference TRBV7-6 and TRBJ2-1, reads GAGVSQSPRYKVTKRGQDVALRCDPISGHVSLYWYRQALGQGPEFLTYFNYEAQQDKSGLPNDRFSAERPEGSISTLTIQRTEQRDSAMYRCASSLDGVYNEQFFGPGTRLTVL.

Points on this clone: The junction departs from germline at one end; a sequencing error may be responsible. J is TRBJ2-1 and V is TRBV11-2; no clear D. The CDR3 is 12 amino acids. Germline V gene data show CDR1 as SGHAT and CDR2 as FQNNGV. The CDR3 DNA follows: TGTGCCAGCAGCTTAGAAGTAGGCGAGCGGTTCTTC. Encoded protein: CASSLEVGERFF.

V is TRBV4-1 and J is TRBJ2-4; the match to TRBD2 covers 9 bases. Germline trimming cut 1 base from V and 0 bases from J; bases unmatched to any gene: 13. The CDR3 has 20 residues. Germline CDR1 reads MGHRA; CDR2 reads YSYEKL. For the CDR3, the DNA is TGCGCCAGCAGCCAAGGACCAGCGGGAGGCTTGGACCGAGCCAAAAACATTCAGTACTTC. This encodes CASSQGPAGGLDRAKNIQYF.

This chain links TRBV28 with TRBJ1-5; 7 positions agree with TRBD1. V gave up 6 bases and J gave up 5 bases; unmatched junction bases: 10. The CDR3 has 15 residues. Germline-derived CDR1 and CDR2 are MDHEN and SYDVKM. The CDR3 here is CASRTSDRAHQPQHF. In DNA, the CDR3 is TGTGCCAGCAGGACCTCCGACAGGGCCCATCAGCCCCAGCATTTT.